The entry below gives a single TCR beta chain sequence along with its context. Its antigen is unidentified. This specimen belongs to a study of cytomegalovirus exposure and HLA in healthy donors. The study, taken as a whole, reports: Segments of the TCR beta V type were, in most cases, productive about 87% or about 30% of the time in an earlier analysis. Presence/absence results assume similar sequencing depth per donor, which may not hold.

The CDR3 totals 14 residues. V gave up 6 bases and J gave up 1 base, with 14 bases separating them. CDR1 is GTSNPN, CDR2 SVGIG, per germline (reference sequence). Healthy bone marrow donors made up the donors. Both 60 Vbeta primers and 13 Jbeta primers went into the PCR. TCRdb's table, derived via immunoSEQ multiplex PCR, lists solely in-frame clones and lacks some. The sample lists around 200,000 clones, approximately 86% occurring once. The receptor comes from a woman aged 25 to 39 in good health and CMV-seronegative. The chain employs TRBV30 and TRBJ2-3; perhaps TRBD1 as D (6 bases). Sequencing was done on a sample of PBMCs. CDR3: CACRGGSGTDTQYF. CDR3 sequence (DNA): TGTGCCTGCAGAGGGGGTTCAGGCACAGATACGCAGTATTTT. Variable domain in full (rest from reference TRBV30 and TRBJ2-3): SQTIHQWPATLVQPVGSPLSLECTVEGTSNPNLYWYRQAAGRGLQLLFYSVGIGQISSEVPQNLSASRPQDRQFILSSKKLLLSDSGFYLCACRGGSGTDTQYFGPGTRLTVL.